Below, one T cell receptor beta chain is given with its context. Its specificity is unknown. Profiling relied on immunoSEQ multiplex PCR, and the TCRdb table lists in-frame clones only, not all of them. The sample lists some 96,000 clones, 75% to 90% occurring once. The sample originates from a study of OX40 agonist ivuxolimab in advanced cancers. About the study: Partial responses occurred in three patients (one hepatocellular carcinoma, two cutaneous melanoma).

Study observations and caveats: The CD4+ and CD8+ T cells in the blood had expanded clonally by week 6 at 0.1 to 3.0 mg/kg.

Per germline, CDR1 SGHRS and CDR2 YFSETQ. The CDR3 is 13 residues long. Trimming took 4 bases from V and 2 from J, leaving 10 bases between them. Sample: CD4+ or CD8+ T cells sorted from blood, taken in a trial of the OX40 agonist ivuxolimab. The clonotype was recovered from an adult with an advanced solid tumor such as melanoma, head and neck, liver or kidney cancer. This rearrangement joins TRBV5-1 to TRBJ2-7; D possibly corresponds to TRBD1 (5 bases). Here the CDR3 DNA reads TGCGCCAGCAGCCGCGACAGAACCTACGAGCAGTACTTC. This sequence encodes CASSRDRTYEQYF.